Following are 14 T cell receptor beta chains from one sample sequenced in a study of PD-L1 blockade in urothelial cancer. Time point given: pretreatment peripheral blood. Generated by immunoSEQ multiplex PCR, the TCRdb table keeps only in-frame clones and is missing some. Among 40,000 to 60,000 clones listed, approximately 85% were seen once. The specimen was PBMCs, collected around atezolizumab (anti-PD-L1) treatment. The receptors derive from a man aged 65 to 79 with urothelial cancer.

This clone was observed a handful of times. The chain employs TRBV5-1 and TRBJ2-3; D perhaps matches TRBD1 (5 bases). The CDR3 loop spans 15 amino acids. CDR1 and CDR2 from the germline V gene are SGHRS and YFSETQ. V was pared by 0 bases and J by 0 bases, with 8 bases between. CDR3 sequence (DNA): TGCGCCAGCAGCTTGGACAGGACAAGCACAGATACGCAGTATTTT. Its translation: CASSLDRTSTDTQYF.

This clone has only one observation. This chain links TRBV18 with TRBJ1-1, with D unresolved. V was trimmed by 0 bases and J by 10 bases, leaving 18 bases between them. Germline loops: CDR1 KGHSH, CDR2 LQKENI. The CDR3 is 15 amino acids. CDR3 bases: TGTGCCAGCTCACCACCGTCGGGAAGAGCCTTTGGAGCTTTCTTT. This translates into CASSPPSGRAFGAFF.

This clone has only a few counts. The rearrangement uses TRBV6-1 and TRBJ1-3, with no clear D. This CDR3 comprises 14 residues. V was clipped by 2 bases and J by 0 bases, with 5 bases between them. CDR1 and CDR2 (germline): MNHNS, SASEGT. CDR3 coding DNA: TGTGCCAGCAGTGAACGTCTCTCTGGAAACACCATATATTTT. Translation: CASSERLSGNTIYF.

This chain joins TRBV7-6 and TRBJ2-3; 8 nucleotides align to TRBD2. Germline CDR1 and CDR2: SGHVS and FNYEAQ. The junction had 11 bases not matched to a gene; V was cut back by 3 bases and J by 0 bases. This CDR3 spans 18 amino acids. CDR3 sequence: CASSFGASGWTSTDTQYF. CDR3 in DNA: TGTGCCAGCAGCTTTGGTGCTAGCGGGTGGACTAGCACAGATACGCAGTATTTT.

The rearrangement uses TRBV5-1 and TRBJ2-7; TRBD1 aligns across 8 bases. Trimming removed 4 bases from V and 7 bases from J; junction bases left unmatched: 10. Germline CDR1 is SGHRS and CDR2 is YFSETQ. The CDR3 consists of 14 residues. The CDR3 loop is CASSRVTGAEEQYF. CDR3 bases: TGCGCCAGCAGCCGAGTGACAGGGGCTGAGGAGCAGTACTTC.

This clone turned up a few times. The rearrangement uses TRBV19 and TRBJ2-1; D remains unclear. This CDR3 region has 13 residues. V dropped 2 bases and J dropped 6 bases, with 8 bases sitting between them. Germline values: CDR1 LNHDA, CDR2 SQIVND (reference sequence). The CDR3 loop is CASSITASNEQFF. The DNA of the CDR3 is TGTGCCAGTAGTATAACCGCGAGCAATGAGCAGTTCTTC.

The V call is TRBV19, the J call TRBJ1-1, with D uncertain. Per germline, CDR1 LNHDA and CDR2 SQIVND (reference sequence). V lost 1 base to trimming and J lost 10 bases, with 13 bases between them. The CDR3 is 13 residues long. The DNA for the CDR3 is TGTGCCAGTAGTATAGGTCTTTCCAGTACAGCTTTCTTT. Protein product: CASSIGLSSTAFF.

V is TRBV5-1 and J is TRBJ1-3; D uncertain. Trimming took off 0 bases at V and 7 bases at J, with 11 bases between the two ends. This CDR3 has 14 amino acids. Germline V CDR1 and CDR2: SGHRS, YFSETQ. CDR3 residues: CASSLAQDLNTIYF. Here the CDR3 DNA reads TGCGCCAGCAGCTTGGCCCAGGATTTGAACACCATATATTTT. Full variable domain (rest looked up from reference TRBV5-1 and TRBJ1-3): KAGVTQTPRYLIKTRGQQVTLSCSPISGHRSVSWYQQTPGQGLQFLFEYFSETQRNKGNFPGRFSGRQFSNSRSEMNVSTLELGDSALYLCASSLAQDLNTIYFGEGSWLTVV.

CDR3 DNA sequence: TGTGCCAGCAGCGTAGCAGAGACAGGGAACACCGGGGAGCTGTTTTTT. This codes for CASSVAETGNTGELFF. The V gene is TRBV9, the J gene TRBJ2-2, with a tentative D call TRBD1 (6 bases). V lost 0 bases, J lost 1 base, and 10 bases lay in between. This CDR3 contains 16 residues. The germline V gene has CDR1 SGDLS and CDR2 YYNGEE.

This sequence joins TRBV30 and TRBJ2-2, with 10 bases fitting TRBD1. Germline V CDR1 and CDR2: GTSNPN, SVGIG (reference sequence). Trimming removed 0 bases from V and 0 bases from J; junction bases left unmatched: 1. This CDR3 has 16 amino acids. The CDR3 spells CAWSVGTGANTGELFF. DNA for the CDR3: TGTGCCTGGAGTGTGGGGACAGGGGCGAACACCGGGGAGCTGTTTTTT.

This clone was seen once. V gene TRBV7-8 combines with J gene TRBJ2-3; 9 bases align to TRBD2. The V gene end was trimmed by 5 bases and the J gene end by 6 bases; junction bases not matched to a gene: 9. The CDR3 covers 15 residues. Per germline, CDR1 SGHVS and CDR2 FQNEAQ. Here the CDR3 DNA reads TGTGCCAGCAGCCTAGGGACTAGCCGAGGTGATACGCAGTATTTT. Translation: CASSLGTSRGDTQYF. Together with reference TRBV7-8 and TRBJ2-3, the CDR3 gives the full variable domain: GAGVSQSPRYKVAKRGQDVALRCDPISGHVSLFWYQQALGQGPEFLTYFQNEAQLDKSGLPSDRFFAERPEGSVSTLKIQRTQQEDSAVYLCASSLGTSRGDTQYFGPGTRLTVL.

This chain links TRBV2 with TRBJ2-1; TRBD2 might be the D (6 bases). CDR1 is SNHLY, CDR2 FYNNEI, per germline. The germline V and J ends were trimmed by 0 bases and 5 bases, with 14 bases remaining between them. This CDR3 is built from 16 residues. CDR3 sequence (DNA): TGTGCCAGCAGTGAAGCCATGGGACTTGCGAACAATGAGCAGTTCTTC. It is translated as CASSEAMGLANNEQFF.

The chain's CDR3 is CASSPPGQGRKEYF. CDR3 coding DNA: TGCGCCAGCAGCCCGCCGGGACAGGGTCGAAAGGAGTACTTC. The V call is TRBV5-1, the J call TRBJ2-7, with 9 bases aligning to TRBD1. Germline CDR1 reads SGHRS; CDR2 reads YFSETQ. V dropped 4 bases and J dropped 11; count of bases not matched to a gene: 13. The CDR3 covers 14 residues.

The chain joins TRBV28 to TRBJ2-1, with 8 bases matching TRBD1. J gave up 4 bases and V 3 bases, and 8 bases lay outside the gene matches. The CDR3 extends over 16 amino acids. Germline V gene lookup returns CDR1 MDHEN and CDR2 SYDVKM. CDR3: CASSFSGGSRYNEQFF. The CDR3 coding sequence is TGTGCCAGCAGTTTCTCAGGGGGCAGCAGGTACAATGAGCAGTTCTTC.